Listed here are 24 T cell receptor beta chains from one sample, sequenced in a study of blood T cell repertoires in COVID-19 (dated by TCRdb to 2020 to 2021). The receptor library was made with the immunoSEQ multiplex PCR assay. TCRdb obtained this table from immuneACCESS and retained in-frame rearrangements with V and J assigned. These tables miss some clones; where compared with another copy, unresolved V genes account for less than half of the shortfall, and the remainder is unexplained. Counted in this sample were under 250,000 clones; 75% to 85% of them appeared once. Jointly, the top ten make up 9.1% of the sample. The sequenced sample consisted of PBMCs or T cells enriched from blood (not recorded which). The receptors were sampled from a woman aged 45-65 years with acute COVID-19.

This chain connects TRBV20-1 to TRBJ1-4; possible D gene TRBD1, 5 bases. Per germline, CDR1 DFQATT and CDR2 SNEGSKA (reference sequence). The CDR3 totals 14 residues. The V end was cut by 3 bases, the J end by 1 base, with 9 bases between. CDR3 region: CSASSGLTNEKLFF. The CDR3, as DNA: TGCAGTGCTAGTTCAGGGTTAACTAATGAAAAACTGTTTTTT.

This clone turned up a few times. The chain links TRBV25-1 to TRBJ1-2, with TRBD1 identical over 8 bases. Looked up from germline, CDR1 is MGHDK and CDR2 is SYGVNS. The CDR3 consists of 14 residues. J lost 3 bases, V lost 8 bases, and 8 bases had no gene match. The CDR3 spells CASSDRASYYGYTF. CDR3 sequence (DNA): TGTGCCAGCTCGGACAGGGCCAGCTACTATGGCTACACCTTC.

V and J are TRBV11-1 and TRBJ1-2; D possibly corresponds to TRBD1 (5 bases). The CDR3 sequence is 13 residues long. The V and J ends lost 5 bases and 7 bases respectively, with 14 bases between them. CDR1 is SGHAT and CDR2 is FQDESV in the germline V gene (reference sequence). CDR3 amino acids: CASSPTGAGGYTF. In DNA, the CDR3 is TGTGCCAGCAGCCCCACAGGAGCTGGTGGCTACACCTTC.

This clone was counted at least ten times. CDR3 sequence: CASSAARGGEAFF. DNA for the CDR3: TGCGCCAGCAGCGCCGCCAGGGGTGGTGAAGCTTTCTTT. The gene calls are TRBV5-1 and TRBJ1-1, with D perhaps matching TRBD1 (6 bases). Trimming left V 4 bases short and J 7 bases short, with 14 bases between. This CDR3 spans 13 amino acids. Germline CDR1 reads SGHRS; CDR2 reads YFSETQ.

V and J are TRBV9 and TRBJ2-1; 11 bases fit TRBD2. Unmatched junction bases numbered 12, after V lost 4 bases and J lost 3 bases. The CDR3 sequence is 18 residues long. Germline V gene sequence: CDR1 SGDLS, CDR2 YYNGEE. The CDR3 sequence: CASSPDSGGAWVYNEQFF. The CDR3 DNA reads TGTGCCAGCAGCCCTGATAGCGGGGGGGCCTGGGTCTACAATGAGCAGTTCTTC.

This rearrangement joins TRBV4-2 to TRBJ1-6; 7 nucleotides line up with TRBD1. V shed 1 base and J 13 bases; nucleotides not matched to a gene: 10. From germline, CDR1 is LGHNA and CDR2 YNFKEQ. CDR3 length: 15 amino acids. The CDR3 coding sequence is TGTGCCAGCAGCCAAGCATCTAGACAGGGTGGTCCCCTCCACTTT. Translated, it gives CASSQASRQGGPLHF.

The chain links TRBV5-8 to TRBJ1-4, with 7 positions matching TRBD1. Germline V gene data show CDR1 as SGHTS and CDR2 as YDEGEE. The CDR3 sequence is 14 residues long. V gave up 0 bases and J gave up 5 bases; unmatched junction bases: 1. The CDR3 is CASSLETGNEKLFF. DNA for the CDR3: TGTGCCAGCAGCTTGGAGACAGGGAATGAAAAACTGTTTTTT.

The genes are TRBV7-8 and TRBJ2-7; maybe TRBD1 (6 bases). This CDR3 region has 17 residues. Germline V lookup: CDR1 SGHVS, CDR2 FQNEAQ. V lost 5 bases to trimming and J lost 0 bases, with 20 bases between them. In DNA form, the CDR3 reads TGTGCCAGCAGCGCAGGGGCCTACGCCCCCTCCTCCTACGAGCAGTACTTC. As protein: CASSAGAYAPSSYEQYF. The entire variable domain, with the rest obtained from reference TRBV7-8 and TRBJ2-7, is as follows: GAGVSQSPRYKVAKRGQDVALRCDPISGHVSLFWYQQALGQGPEFLTYFQNEAQLDKSGLPSDRFFAERPEGSVSTLKIQRTQQEDSAVYLCASSAGAYAPSSYEQYFGPGTRLTVT.

The V gene is TRBV7-6, the J gene TRBJ2-7; 8 nucleotides agree with TRBD2. CDR3 length: 20 residues. The V and J ends lost 1 base and 2 bases, in that order; junction bases with no gene match: 19. The V gene's germline CDR1 is SGHVS and CDR2 FNYEAQ. In DNA, the CDR3 is TGTGCCAGCAGCTTAGATCCTTTTCCAGCGGGGGCCGCCAGCGCCTACGAGCAGTACTTC. Translated, it gives CASSLDPFPAGAASAYEQYF.

J is TRBJ2-1 and V is TRBV3-1 (or the pseudogene TRBV3-2); D possibly corresponds to TRBD2 (5 bases). CDR1 is LGHDT, CDR2 YNNKEL, per germline (reference sequence). This CDR3 contains 15 residues. V lost 1 base to trimming and J lost 6 bases, with 13 bases between them. For the CDR3, the DNA is TGTGCCAGCAGCCAAGCTAGCAGGCAAACCAATGAGCAGTTCTTC. Its protein product is CASSQASRQTNEQFF.

The chain links TRBV12-3 or TRBV12-4 to TRBJ1-4; unclear D gene. Trimming left V 5 bases short and J 7 bases short, with 8 bases between. The length of the CDR3 is 12 residues. The CDR3, as DNA: TGTGCCAGCAGTCCGGGATTTGAAAAACTGTTTTTT. Protein product: CASSPGFEKLFF.

This chain joins TRBV11-2 and TRBJ1-4; D is perhaps TRBD1 (6 bases). The CDR3 spans 13 residues. Trimming left V 9 bases short and J 7 bases short, with 15 bases between. Per the germline V gene, CDR1 is SGHAT and CDR2 is FQNNGV. CDR3 bases: TGTGCCAGTGCCCAGGGGATTGGTGAAAAACTGTTTTTT. Its protein is CASAQGIGEKLFF.

The J gene is TRBJ2-7, the V gene TRBV3-1 (or the pseudogene TRBV3-2); possible D gene TRBD1, 6 bases. The CDR3 extends over 13 amino acids. Between the trimmed V and J ends, which lost 3 bases and 2 bases, there was a span of 8 bases. The V gene's germline CDR1 is LGHDT and CDR2 YNNKEL (reference sequence). The CDR3 sequence is CASSHRGAYEQYF. CDR3 coding DNA: TGTGCCAGCAGCCACAGGGGTGCCTACGAGCAGTACTTC.

The chain is built from TRBV9 and TRBJ2-2; 9 positions agree with TRBD2. V was clipped by 2 bases and J by 6 bases; unmatched bases: 11. The CDR3 contains 17 residues. Germline CDR1 SGDLS, CDR2 YYNGEE. The CDR3: CASSVVAGGPSSGELFF. The CDR3 coding sequence is TGTGCCAGCAGCGTTGTGGCGGGGGGGCCTAGTTCCGGGGAGCTGTTTTTT.

This chain links TRBV9 with TRBJ2-1, with TRBD2 identical over 11 bases. V dropped 0 bases and J dropped 3; count of bases not matched to a gene: 8. Per the germline V gene, CDR1 is SGDLS and CDR2 is YYNGEE. The CDR3 is made up of 18 amino acids. This CDR3 is CASSVGGVGLADYNEQFF. As DNA, the CDR3 is TGTGCCAGCAGCGTAGGTGGAGTGGGACTAGCGGACTACAATGAGCAGTTCTTC.

The rearrangement uses TRBV5-6 and TRBJ1-2; TRBD1 aligns across 9 bases. The CDR3 covers 14 residues. V lost 2 bases and J lost 9; bases outside the gene matches: 8. CDR1 is SGHDT, CDR2 YYEEEE, per germline. CDR3: CASSLPGTGNRYTF. The CDR3 coding sequence is TGTGCCAGCAGCTTACCCGGGACAGGGAATCGCTACACCTTC.

CDR3: CSVDDMGLGYTF. In DNA, the CDR3 is TGCAGCGTTGATGACATGGGGCTCGGCTACACCTTC. The chain carries TRBV29-1 and TRBJ1-2; a possible D gene is TRBD1 (5 bases). CDR3 size: 12 residues. Germline V gives CDR1 SQVTM, CDR2 ANQGSEA. Trimming left V 3 bases short and J 8 bases short, with 13 bases between.

The V gene is TRBV6-5, the J gene TRBJ2-3, with TRBD2 matching 11 bases. V was clipped by 6 bases and J by 3 bases; unmatched bases: 2. The CDR3 extends over 14 amino acids. The V gene's germline CDR1 is MNHEY and CDR2 SVGAGI. CDR3 in DNA: TGTGCCAGCAGAGGACTAGCGGGTACAGATACGCAGTATTTT. It is translated as CASRGLAGTDTQYF.

V usage is TRBV7-2 and J usage is TRBJ1-2; 9 bases match TRBD1. The V gene end was trimmed by 4 bases and the J gene end by 8 bases; junction bases not matched to a gene: 5. CDR1 is SGHTA, CDR2 FQGNSA, per germline. The length of the CDR3 is 13 residues. For the CDR3, the DNA is TGTGCCAGCAGCTACGGGACAGGGAGGGGCTACACCTTC. The encoded protein is CASSYGTGRGYTF.

The chain has TRBV12-5 and TRBJ2-5; no firm D call. The CDR3 consists of 12 residues. The germline CDR1 and CDR2 sequences are LGHNT and FRNRAP. Trimming cost V 7 bases and J 2 bases, with 8 bases left between them. The CDR3 bases are TGTGCTAGTGCGGAGCGTCAAGAGACCCAGTACTTC. Its translation: CASAERQETQYF.

This sequence joins TRBV21-1 and TRBJ1-2; the table names TRBD1, a call not compared with the DNA. TRBV21-1 is annotated as a pseudogene. The CDR3 loop spans 14 amino acids. The CDR3 DNA reads TGTGCCAGCAGATCGACAGGGGGCGGAGGTGGCTACACCTTC. Its protein is CASRSTGGGGGYTF.

Note on this clone: Within the sample, other DNA sequences also encode this same CDR3. The chain carries TRBV10-3 and TRBJ2-7; tentatively, D is TRBD1 (6 bases). Germline V CDR1 and CDR2: ENHRY, SYGVKD. There are 14 residues in the CDR3. V lost 3 bases, J lost 4 bases, and 13 bases lay in between. CDR3 amino acids: CAISESGQGYEQYF. Here the CDR3 DNA reads TGTGCCATCAGTGAATCGGGGCAGGGGTACGAGCAGTACTTC.

The gene calls are TRBV3-1 (or the pseudogene TRBV3-2) and TRBJ2-7; 7 positions match TRBD1. Trimming cost V 0 bases and J 5 bases; bases outside gene matches: 10. The CDR3 is 16 residues long. Germline CDR1 and CDR2: LGHDT and YNNKEL (reference sequence). The CDR3 nucleotides read TGTGCCAGCAGCCAAGATCCGACAGGGATGGGTGACGAGCAGTACTTC. Translating it yields CASSQDPTGMGDEQYF.

J is TRBJ2-3 and V is TRBV10-1, with 10 bases identical to TRBD1. With 4 bases clipped from V and 3 bases from J, the junction kept 7 bases outside the gene matches. This CDR3 is built from 16 residues. In germline, CDR1 is WNHNN, CDR2 SYGVQD (reference sequence). Here the CDR3 DNA reads TGCGCCAGCAGTGCTCCACGGACAGGGGGAACAGATACGCAGTATTTT. Its translation is CASSAPRTGGTDTQYF.